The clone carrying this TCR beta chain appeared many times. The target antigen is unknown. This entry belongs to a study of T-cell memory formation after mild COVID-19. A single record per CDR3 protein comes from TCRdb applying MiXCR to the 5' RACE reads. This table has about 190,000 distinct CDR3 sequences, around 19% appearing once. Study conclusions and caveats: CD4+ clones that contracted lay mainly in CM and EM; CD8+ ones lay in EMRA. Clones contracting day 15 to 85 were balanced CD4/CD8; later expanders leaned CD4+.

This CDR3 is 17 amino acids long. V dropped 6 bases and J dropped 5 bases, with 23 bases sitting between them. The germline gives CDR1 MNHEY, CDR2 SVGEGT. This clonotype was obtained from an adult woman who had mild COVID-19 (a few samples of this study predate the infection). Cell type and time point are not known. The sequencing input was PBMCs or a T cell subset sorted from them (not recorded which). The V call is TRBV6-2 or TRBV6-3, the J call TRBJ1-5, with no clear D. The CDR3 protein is CASSSPTDMTLYQPQHF. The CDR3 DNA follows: TGTGCCAGCAGCTCCCCAACCGACATGACGTTATATCAGCCCCAGCATTTT.